This passage covers 25 T cell receptor beta chains from one sample sequenced in a study of neoadjuvant anti-PD-1 for oral cavity cancer. Described time point: after neoadjuvant nivolumab, at surgical resection. The data were produced by immunoSEQ multiplex PCR, yet TCRdb's version contains in-frame clones alone and is incomplete. The table lists about 10,000 clones, under 75% of them singletons. The sequenced sample was PBMCs, obtained after nivolumab (anti-PD-1) treatment. These receptor sequences come from a person aged 35-80 years with oral cavity squamous cell carcinoma.

This clone was counted only a few times. The chain combines TRBV10-1 with TRBJ2-3, with 10 bases aligning to TRBD2. The CDR3 contains 15 residues. CDR1 is WNHNN and CDR2 is SYGVQD in the germline V gene (reference sequence). V dropped 4 bases and J dropped 6; count of bases not matched to a gene: 7. Here the CDR3 reads CASSGIAGGVDTQYF. In DNA form, the CDR3 reads TGCGCCAGCAGTGGTATAGCGGGAGGAGTTGATACGCAGTATTTT.

V usage is TRBV7-8 and J usage is TRBJ1-2; TRBD1 might be the D (5 bases). V lost 4 bases and J 4 bases, leaving 10 bases between the germline ends. The CDR3 consists of 13 residues. The germline gives CDR1 SGHVS, CDR2 FQNEAQ. This CDR3 reads CASSSGGGYGYTF. In nucleotides, the CDR3 is TGTGCCAGCAGCTCCGGGGGGGGCTATGGCTACACCTTC.

This sequence joins TRBV5-5 and TRBJ1-3, with D tentatively TRBD1 (6 bases). The germline gives CDR1 SGHKS, CDR2 YYEKEE (reference sequence). V gave up 0 bases and J gave up 1 base, with 14 bases separating them. The CDR3 has 17 amino acids. This CDR3 reads CASSLDWGLRSGNTIYF. CDR3 in DNA: TGTGCCAGCAGCTTGGATTGGGGGCTTAGGTCTGGAAACACCATATATTTT.

V gene TRBV6-4 combines with J gene TRBJ2-6, with TRBD1 matching 10 bases. From germline, CDR1 is MRHNA and CDR2 SNTAGT. The CDR3 length is 16 residues. The junction had 1 base not matched to a gene; V was cut back by 3 bases and J by 2 bases. The CDR3: CASSETGGAGANVLTF. The CDR3 nucleotides are TGTGCCAGCAGTGAGACAGGGGGCGCTGGGGCCAACGTCCTGACTTTC.

This sequence joins TRBV7-9 and TRBJ1-1; D is uncertain. The CDR3 totals 14 residues. Germline CDR1 reads SEHNR; CDR2 reads FQNEAQ (reference sequence). V lost 7 bases and J lost 5, with 17 bases in between. The CDR3 nucleotides read TGTGCCAGCACCCCGGGAGGAGGGTTTACTGAAGCTTTCTTT. Its protein is CASTPGGGFTEAFF.

The V gene is TRBV11-2, the J gene TRBJ2-1; D remains unclear. The V end lost 1 base, the J end lost 4 bases, and 8 bases lay between the germline ends. Germline CDR1 is SGHAT and CDR2 is FQNNGV. The CDR3 length is 14 residues. The CDR3 region has the DNA TGTGCCAGCAGCTTAGGGCAGCCTTACAATGAGCAGTTCTTC. As protein: CASSLGQPYNEQFF.

The chain joins TRBV13 to TRBJ1-1; D not certain. Germline-derived CDR1 and CDR2 are PRHDT and FYEKMQ (reference sequence). V gave up 2 bases and J gave up 1 base, with 5 bases separating them. The CDR3 is made up of 13 amino acids. The CDR3 reads CASSLQTNTEAFF. The CDR3 region has the DNA TGTGCCAGCAGCTTACAAACGAACACTGAAGCTTTCTTT.

The V call is TRBV27, the J call TRBJ2-2; D possibly corresponds to TRBD1 (6 bases). The CDR3 extends over 15 amino acids. Looked up from germline, CDR1 is MNHEY and CDR2 is SMNVEV (reference sequence). Trimming cost V 6 bases and J 5 bases, with 16 bases left between them. Here the CDR3 DNA reads TGTGCCAGCAGGCTAGACAGGAGCAGTACCGGGGAGCTGTTTTTT. This translates into CASRLDRSSTGELFF.

This clone has more than one count but fewer than ten. This chain connects TRBV5-4 to TRBJ2-1; no reliable D call. This CDR3 has 13 amino acids. V was pared by 0 bases and J by 0 bases, with 1 base between. The germline CDR1 and CDR2 sequences are SGHNT and YYREEE (reference sequence). CDR3 sequence reads: CASSLASYNEQFF. The CDR3 DNA sequence: TGTGCCAGCAGCTTGGCCTCCTACAATGAGCAGTTCTTC.

The chain combines TRBV29-1 with TRBJ1-1; maybe TRBD1 (5 bases). Trimming removed 2 bases at V and 0 bases at J, with 7 bases between. This CDR3 is 13 amino acids long. Germline loops: CDR1 SQVTM, CDR2 ANQGSEA. This CDR3 is CSVEPGVNTEAFF. CDR3 DNA: TGCAGCGTTGAACCGGGGGTGAACACTGAAGCTTTCTTT.

In regard to this clone: The final CDR3 position lacks the conserved phenylalanine or tryptophan, pointing to a likely read error. No DNA is shown, since the ends of the CDR3 on it are uncertain; the CDR3 is the one TCRdb lists. V is TRBV12-1 and J is TRBJ1-2. TRBV12-1 is an annotated pseudogene. Ends included, the CDR3 has 12 residues. CDR3 sequence: CASSRWDGRNCN.

J is TRBJ1-1 and V is TRBV6-5, with D possibly being TRBD1 (5 bases). The germline V gene has CDR1 MNHEY and CDR2 SVGAGI. Trimming took 2 bases from V and 3 from J, leaving 7 bases between them. There are 13 residues in the CDR3. The CDR3 is CASSYGGDTEAFF. CDR3 bases: TGTGCCAGCAGTTACGGAGGGGACACTGAAGCTTTCTTT.

The chain carries TRBV10-2 and TRBJ1-4, with 10 bases matching TRBD1. The ends lost 10 bases at V and 10 bases at J; junction bases unmatched: 12. Germline CDR1 WSHSY, CDR2 SAAADI. The CDR3 loop spans 14 amino acids. The CDR3 here is CATSETGGLGKLFF. The CDR3 coding sequence is TGCGCCACCTCCGAGACAGGGGGCCTCGGAAAACTGTTTTTT.

The chain employs TRBV28 and TRBJ2-3, with D unresolved. Germline CDR1 reads MDHEN; CDR2 reads SYDVKM. V lost 8 bases and J lost 2, with 8 bases in between. The CDR3 consists of 12 residues. The CDR3 DNA follows: TGTGCCAGCGCAGACTCCACAGATACGCAGTATTTT. Its protein product is CASADSTDTQYF.

The genes are TRBV29-1 and TRBJ1-1, with a possible D match to TRBD1 (5 bases). V was pared by 4 bases and J by 1 base, with 10 bases between. Germline CDR1 and CDR2: SQVTM and ANQGSEA. The CDR3 covers 13 residues. Here the CDR3 DNA reads TGCAGCGTTGGGGGCGGGGGGAACACTGAAGCTTTCTTT. This encodes CSVGGGGNTEAFF.

This clone has only a few counts. This rearrangement joins TRBV2 to TRBJ1-2; D is perhaps TRBD1 (5 bases). The V end was cut by 8 bases, the J end by 8 bases, with 15 bases between. The CDR3 consists of 12 residues. The germline CDR1 and CDR2 sequences are SNHLY and FYNNEI. CDR3 sequence reads: CASRESGGGYTF. The CDR3 DNA reads as TGTGCCAGCCGGGAGTCGGGGGGAGGCTACACCTTC. The variable domain in full, with the rest retrieved from reference TRBV2 and TRBJ1-2, is EPEVTQTPSHQVTQMGQEVILRCVPISNHLYFYWYRQILGQKVEFLVSFYNNEISEKSEIFDDQFSVERPDGSNFTLKIRSTKLEDSAMYFCASRESGGGYTFGSGTRLTVV.

The chain recombines TRBV28 with TRBJ2-1; the D is unclear. The CDR3 has 12 amino acids. V lost 5 bases to trimming and J lost 2 bases, with 4 bases between them. Germline V gene lookup returns CDR1 MDHEN and CDR2 SYDVKM. CDR3 region: CASSLPYNEQFF. Written as DNA, the CDR3 is TGTGCCAGCAGTCTCCCCTACAATGAGCAGTTCTTC.

This clone showed up just once. The V and J genes are TRBV5-5 and TRBJ2-1; D is perhaps TRBD2 (5 bases). The V and J ends lost 1 base and 5 bases respectively, with 7 bases between them. The CDR3 is made up of 13 amino acids. The germline gives CDR1 SGHKS, CDR2 YYEKEE (reference sequence). The CDR3 nucleotides read TGTGCCAGCAGCTTGCGGGAACACAATGAGCAGTTCTTC. It codes for CASSLREHNEQFF.

The genes are TRBV21-1 and TRBJ2-7; no check of the table's D call, TRBD2, against the DNA was made. TRBV21-1 is tagged as a pseudogene. The length of the CDR3 is 12 residues. Written as DNA, the CDR3 is TGTGCCATAAGCGGGGGCGCAGGGAAGCCGTACTTC. This sequence encodes CAISGGAGKPYF.

This clone appeared a few times. The CDR3 DNA reads as TGCGCCAGCAACCTAGGGGACTACGAGCAGTACTTC. Amino acid sequence: CASNLGDYEQYF. This chain joins TRBV5-1 and TRBJ2-7, with a possible D match to TRBD1 (5 bases). V lost 6 bases and J 3 bases, leaving 10 bases between the germline ends. Germline V gives CDR1 SGHRS, CDR2 YFSETQ. The CDR3 covers 12 residues.

V usage is TRBV4-2 and J usage is TRBJ2-1, with D possibly being TRBD2 (5 bases). Germline loops: CDR1 LGHNA, CDR2 YNFKEQ. Trimming shortened V by 0 bases and J by 4 bases, and 22 bases separated the two germline ends. CDR3 size: 19 residues. The CDR3 spells CASSQDTPGLRKIYNEQFF. The CDR3 DNA reads TGTGCCAGCAGCCAAGATACGCCCGGACTGAGGAAAATTTACAATGAGCAGTTCTTC.

This chain connects TRBV28 to TRBJ2-7, with 9 nucleotides matching TRBD1. This CDR3 has 13 residues. Germline lookup yields CDR1 MDHEN and CDR2 SYDVKM. DNA of the CDR3: TGTGCGGGGGGCGGACAGGGGTCCCACGAGCAGTACTTC. It specifies CAGGGQGSHEQYF.

The rearrangement joins TRBV28 to TRBJ2-7; maybe TRBD2 (6 bases). The CDR3 is 18 residues long. CDR1 and CDR2 (germline): MDHEN, SYDVKM. Trimming took 4 bases from V and 3 from J, leaving 25 bases between them. CDR3 nucleotide sequence: TGTGCCAGCAGTTCGGGCTCTAGCGAGAAATCCCGTCACTACGAGCAGTACTTC. The encoded protein is CASSSGSSEKSRHYEQYF.

The chain joins TRBV4-2 to TRBJ2-7, with TRBD1 identical over 10 bases. Germline values: CDR1 LGHNA, CDR2 YNFKEQ. This CDR3 comprises 14 residues. The V and J ends lost 3 bases and 2 bases, in that order; junction bases with no gene match: 1. The CDR3 is CASSQGQGTYEQYF. The CDR3 region has the DNA TGTGCCAGCAGCCAGGGACAGGGGACCTACGAGCAGTACTTC.

This clone has a handful of counts. The V gene is TRBV2, the J gene TRBJ1-2; no clear D. The CDR3 sequence is 12 residues long. V lost 7 bases, J lost 4 bases, and 10 bases lay in between. The V gene's germline CDR1 is SNHLY and CDR2 FYNNEI. The chain's CDR3 is CASTFESYGYTF. CDR3 nucleotides: TGTGCCAGCACCTTCGAGAGCTATGGCTACACCTTC.